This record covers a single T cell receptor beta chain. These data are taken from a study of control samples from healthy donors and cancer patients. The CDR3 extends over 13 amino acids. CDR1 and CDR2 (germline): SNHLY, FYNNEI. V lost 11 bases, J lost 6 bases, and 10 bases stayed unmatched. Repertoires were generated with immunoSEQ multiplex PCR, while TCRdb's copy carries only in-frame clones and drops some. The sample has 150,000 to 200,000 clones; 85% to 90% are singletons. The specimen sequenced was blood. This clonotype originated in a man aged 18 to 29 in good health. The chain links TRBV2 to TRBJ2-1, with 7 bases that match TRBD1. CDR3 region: CAGIDRAGNEQFF. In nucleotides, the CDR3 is TGTGCCGGAATCGACAGGGCTGGCAATGAGCAGTTCTTC.